The text below deals with one TCR beta chain. The sample is drawn from a study of blood T cells in healthy people across ages. Primers used in a second PCR of roughly 7 to 12 cycles were a sample-barcoded 5' primer and a J-beta primer mix. Via MiXCR, TCRdb re-called the 5' RACE reads, giving one row per CDR3 protein. In the table there are roughly 800,000 distinct CDR3 sequences, roughly 64% of which are singletons. What was sequenced was blood. This TCR was recovered from a young man in good health.

This CDR3 is CASSLDRGHQPQHF. CDR3 sequence (DNA): TGTGCCAGCAGCCTGGACAGGGGGCATCAGCCCCAGCATTTT. The chain uses TRBV2 and TRBJ1-5, with 11 bases identical to TRBD1. Germline CDR1 and CDR2: SNHLY and FYNNEI. With V trimmed by 6 bases and J by 5 bases, 3 bases remained unmatched. The CDR3 totals 14 residues.